This TCR beta chain was found in a study of blood T cell repertoires in COVID-19. Study at large: Spain, Italy and the United States supplied samples that represented acute and convalescent COVID-19. PBMCs, B-cell-depleted T cells, or T cells provided the cDNA or gDNA that made up the material.

The CDR3 is made up of 15 amino acids. Trimming at V came to 6 bases and at J to 6 bases, leaving 12 bases not matched to a gene. Per germline, CDR1 ENHRY and CDR2 SYGVKD. Original processing methods: Reference gene primers were amplified, and this amplification served to estimate nucleated cell counts. Profiling relied on immunoSEQ multiplex PCR, and the TCRdb table lists in-frame clones only, not all of them. That table gives V, J and clone size, and the DNA gave D and trimming. The table has 200,000 to 300,000 clones, 85% seen once; the top ten hold more than 6%. The material sequenced was peripheral blood. J is TRBJ2-7 and V is TRBV10-3; 9 bases map to TRBD1. This sequence originates from a woman aged 55 to 70 with active or convalescent COVID-19. The CDR3 DNA reads as TGTGCCATCAGCGACTCTACAGGGGGCAACTTCGAGCAGTACTTC. It encodes CAISDSTGGNFEQYF.